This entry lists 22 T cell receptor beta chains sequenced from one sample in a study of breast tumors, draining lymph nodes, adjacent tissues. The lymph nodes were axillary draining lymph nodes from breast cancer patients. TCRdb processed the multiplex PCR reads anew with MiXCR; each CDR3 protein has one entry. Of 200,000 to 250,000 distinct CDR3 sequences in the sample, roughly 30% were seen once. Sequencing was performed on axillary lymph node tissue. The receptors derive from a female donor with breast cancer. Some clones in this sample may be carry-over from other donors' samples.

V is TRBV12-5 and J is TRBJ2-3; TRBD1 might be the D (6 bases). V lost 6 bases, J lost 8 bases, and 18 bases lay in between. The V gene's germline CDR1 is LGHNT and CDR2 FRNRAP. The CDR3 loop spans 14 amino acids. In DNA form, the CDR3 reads TGTGCTAGTGGGGCCCCGGGCCCCAGGGGTACGCAGTATTTT. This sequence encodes CASGAPGPRGTQYF.

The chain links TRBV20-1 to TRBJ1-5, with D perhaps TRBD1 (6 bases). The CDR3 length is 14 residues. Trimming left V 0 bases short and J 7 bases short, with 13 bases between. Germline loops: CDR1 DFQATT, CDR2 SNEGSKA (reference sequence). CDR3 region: CSARDQGLSQPQHF. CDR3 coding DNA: TGCAGTGCTAGAGACCAGGGGTTGAGCCAGCCCCAGCATTTT.

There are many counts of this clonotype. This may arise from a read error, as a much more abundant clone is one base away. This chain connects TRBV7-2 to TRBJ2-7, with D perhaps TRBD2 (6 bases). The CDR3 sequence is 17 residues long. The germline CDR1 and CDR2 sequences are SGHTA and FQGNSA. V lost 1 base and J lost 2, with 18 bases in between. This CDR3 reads CASSLVVGGDSTYEQYF. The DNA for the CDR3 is TGTGCCAGCAGCTTAGTCGTGGGCGGGGACTCCACCTACGAGCAGTACTTC.

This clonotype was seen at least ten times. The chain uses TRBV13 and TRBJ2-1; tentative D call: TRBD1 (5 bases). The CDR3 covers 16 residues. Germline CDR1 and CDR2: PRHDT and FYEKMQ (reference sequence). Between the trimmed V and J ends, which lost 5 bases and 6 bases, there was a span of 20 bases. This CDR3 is CASSPPRATLTNEQFF. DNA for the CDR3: TGTGCCAGCAGCCCCCCCAGGGCGACCTTGACCAATGAGCAGTTCTTC.

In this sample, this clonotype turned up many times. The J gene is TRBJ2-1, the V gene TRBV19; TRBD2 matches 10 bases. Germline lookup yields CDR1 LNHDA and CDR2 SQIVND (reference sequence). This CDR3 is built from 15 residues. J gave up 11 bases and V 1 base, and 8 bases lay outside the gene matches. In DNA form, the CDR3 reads TGTGCCAGTAGTATAGCTCTACTAGCGGGAAGTAAGCAGTTCTTC. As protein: CASSIALLAGSKQFF.

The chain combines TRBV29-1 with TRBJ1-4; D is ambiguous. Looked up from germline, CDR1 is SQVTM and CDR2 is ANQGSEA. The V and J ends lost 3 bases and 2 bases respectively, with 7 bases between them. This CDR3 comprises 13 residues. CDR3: CSVEGGTNEKLFF. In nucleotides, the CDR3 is TGCAGCGTTGAGGGAGGGACTAATGAAAAACTGTTTTTT.

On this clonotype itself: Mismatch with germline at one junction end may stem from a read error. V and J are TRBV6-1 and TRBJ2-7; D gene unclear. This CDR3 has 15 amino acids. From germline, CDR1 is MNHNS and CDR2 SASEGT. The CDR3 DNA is TGTGCCAGCAGTCAAGCGTTCGGAGTCCCCTACGAGCAGTACTTC. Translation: CASSQAFGVPYEQYF.

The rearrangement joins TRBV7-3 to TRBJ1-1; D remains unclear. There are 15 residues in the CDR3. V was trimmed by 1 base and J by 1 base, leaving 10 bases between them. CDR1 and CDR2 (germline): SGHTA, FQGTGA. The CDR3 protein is CASSLKAAPNTEAFF. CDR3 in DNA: TGTGCCAGCAGCTTAAAGGCGGCCCCGAACACTGAAGCTTTCTTT. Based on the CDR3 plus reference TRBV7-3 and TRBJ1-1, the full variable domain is GAGVSQTPSNKVTEKGKYVELRCDPISGHTALYWYRQSLGQGPEFLIYFQGTGAADDSGLPNDRFFAVRPEGSVSTLKIQRTERGDSAVYLCASSLKAAPNTEAFFGQGTRLTVV.

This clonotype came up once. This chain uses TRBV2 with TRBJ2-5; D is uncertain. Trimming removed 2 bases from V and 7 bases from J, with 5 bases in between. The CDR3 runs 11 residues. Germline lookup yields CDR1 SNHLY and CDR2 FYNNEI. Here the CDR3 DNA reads TGTGCCAGCAGTGAAAGGAGGACCCAGTACTTC. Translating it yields CASSERRTQYF. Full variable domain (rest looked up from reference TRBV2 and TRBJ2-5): EPEVTQTPSHQVTQMGQEVILRCVPISNHLYFYWYRQILGQKVEFLVSFYNNEISEKSEIFDDQFSVERPDGSNFTLKIRSTKLEDSAMYFCASSERRTQYFGPGTRLLVL.

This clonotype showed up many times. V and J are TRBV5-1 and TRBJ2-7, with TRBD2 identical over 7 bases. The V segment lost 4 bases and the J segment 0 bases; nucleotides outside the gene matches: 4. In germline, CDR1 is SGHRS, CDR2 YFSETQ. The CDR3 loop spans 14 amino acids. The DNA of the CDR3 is TGCGCCAGCAGCCGCGGGGGTAGCTCCTACGAGCAGTACTTC. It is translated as CASSRGGSSYEQYF.

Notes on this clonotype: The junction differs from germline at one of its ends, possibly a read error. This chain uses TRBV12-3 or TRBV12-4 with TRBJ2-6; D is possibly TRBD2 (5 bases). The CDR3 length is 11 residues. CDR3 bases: TGTGCCAGCAGTTCCGCGGGCACTGAAGCTTTC. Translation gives CASSSAGTEAF.

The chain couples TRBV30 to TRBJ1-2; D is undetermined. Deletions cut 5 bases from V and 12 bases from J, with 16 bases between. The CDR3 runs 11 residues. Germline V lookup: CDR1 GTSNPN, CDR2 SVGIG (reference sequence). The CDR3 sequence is CAWSKSSGNTF. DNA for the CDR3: TGTGCCTGGTCCAAGAGCTCTGGAAACACCTTC.

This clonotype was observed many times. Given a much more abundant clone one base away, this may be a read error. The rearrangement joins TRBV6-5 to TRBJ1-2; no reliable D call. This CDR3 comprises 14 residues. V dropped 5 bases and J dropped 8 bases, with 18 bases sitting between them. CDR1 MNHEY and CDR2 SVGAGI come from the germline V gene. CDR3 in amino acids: CASSPIRTSGGYTF. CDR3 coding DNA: TGTGCCAGCAGTCCAATTCGGACCTCCGGGGGCTACACCTTC.

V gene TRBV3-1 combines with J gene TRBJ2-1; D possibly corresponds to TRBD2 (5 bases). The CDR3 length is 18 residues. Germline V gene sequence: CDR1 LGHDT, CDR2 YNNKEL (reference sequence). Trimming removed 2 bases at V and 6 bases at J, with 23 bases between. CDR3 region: CASSQHSTRLAPTNEQFF. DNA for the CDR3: TGTGCCAGCAGCCAACACTCTACTAGATTAGCCCCTACCAATGAGCAGTTCTTC.

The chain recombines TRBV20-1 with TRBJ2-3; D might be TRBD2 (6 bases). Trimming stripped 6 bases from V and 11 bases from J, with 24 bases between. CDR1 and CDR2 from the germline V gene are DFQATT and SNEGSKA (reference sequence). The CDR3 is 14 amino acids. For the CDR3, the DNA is TGCAGTGCAGAGATCCCGGGACTTGACAATGAGCAGTATTTT. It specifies CSAEIPGLDNEQYF.

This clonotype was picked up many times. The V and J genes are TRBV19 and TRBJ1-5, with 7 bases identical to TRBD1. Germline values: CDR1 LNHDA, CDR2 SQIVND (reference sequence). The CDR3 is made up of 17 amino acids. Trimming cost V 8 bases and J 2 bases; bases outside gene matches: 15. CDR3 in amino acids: CASSQRGGGAGNQPQHF. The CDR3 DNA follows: TGTGCCAGTTCGCAGAGGGGAGGGGGCGCGGGCAATCAGCCCCAGCATTTT.

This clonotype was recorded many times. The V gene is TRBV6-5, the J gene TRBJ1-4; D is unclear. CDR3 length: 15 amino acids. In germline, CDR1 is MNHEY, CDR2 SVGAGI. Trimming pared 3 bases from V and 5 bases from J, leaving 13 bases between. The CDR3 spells CASSYSRTGNEKLFF. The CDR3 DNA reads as TGTGCCAGCAGTTATTCCCGGACCGGAAATGAAAAACTGTTTTTT.

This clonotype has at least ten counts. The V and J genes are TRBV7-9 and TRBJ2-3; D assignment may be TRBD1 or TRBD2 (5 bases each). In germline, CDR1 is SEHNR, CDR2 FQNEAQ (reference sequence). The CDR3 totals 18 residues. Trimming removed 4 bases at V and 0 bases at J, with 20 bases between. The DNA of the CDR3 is TGTGCCAGCAGCTCCCTTGAGGGGCGTGGGGCTAGCACAGATACGCAGTATTTT. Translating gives CASSSLEGRGASTDTQYF. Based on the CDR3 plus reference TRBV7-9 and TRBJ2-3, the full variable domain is DTGVSQNPRHKITKRGQNVTFRCDPISEHNRLYWYRQTLGQGPEFLTYFQNEAQLEKSRLLSDRFSAERPKGSFSTLEIQRTEQGDSAMYLCASSSLEGRGASTDTQYFGPGTRLTVL.

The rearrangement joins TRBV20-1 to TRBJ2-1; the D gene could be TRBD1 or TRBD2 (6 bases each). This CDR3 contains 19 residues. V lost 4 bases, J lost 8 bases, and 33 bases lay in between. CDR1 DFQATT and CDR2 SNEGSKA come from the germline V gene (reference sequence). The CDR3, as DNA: TGCAGTGCTACCAATCCCCAGCACCACACGAGGGGGGCCTTGGATGAGCAGTTCTTC. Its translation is CSATNPQHHTRGALDEQFF.

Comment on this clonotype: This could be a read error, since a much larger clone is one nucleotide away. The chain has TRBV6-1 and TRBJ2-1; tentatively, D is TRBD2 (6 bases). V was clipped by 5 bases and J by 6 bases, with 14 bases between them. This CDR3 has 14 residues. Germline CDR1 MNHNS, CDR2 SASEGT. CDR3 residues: CASSQSGGINEQFF. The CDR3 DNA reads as TGTGCCAGCAGTCAAAGCGGCGGGATCAATGAGCAGTTCTTC.

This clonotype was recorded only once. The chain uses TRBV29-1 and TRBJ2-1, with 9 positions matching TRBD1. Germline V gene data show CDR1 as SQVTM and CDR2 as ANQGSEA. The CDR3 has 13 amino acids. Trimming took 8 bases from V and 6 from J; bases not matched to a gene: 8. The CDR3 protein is CSFKGQGSNEQFF. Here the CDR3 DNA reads TGCAGCTTCAAGGGACAGGGAAGCAATGAGCAGTTCTTC.

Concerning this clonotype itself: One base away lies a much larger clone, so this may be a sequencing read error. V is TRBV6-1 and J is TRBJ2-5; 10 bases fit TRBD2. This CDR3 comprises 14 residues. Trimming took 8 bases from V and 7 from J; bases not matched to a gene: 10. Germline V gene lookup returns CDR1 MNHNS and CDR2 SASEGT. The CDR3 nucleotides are TGTGCCAGCGGTGTTAAGCGGGAGGGCGGGACCCAGTACTTC. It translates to CASGVKREGGTQYF.